Described below is a single TCR beta chain sequence and its context. This PCR relied on a set of 60 Vbeta primers and 13 Jbeta primers. The repertoire was sequenced with immunoSEQ multiplex PCR; TCRdb's copy has only in-frame clones and lacks some. The repertoire consists of about 170,000 clones, with around 80% occurring once and the leading ten covering about 2%. The source of the sample is a study of cytomegalovirus exposure and HLA in healthy donors. The clonotype was recovered from a male donor in good health and CMV-seronegative. Sequencing input: PBMCs.

The CDR3 DNA sequence: TGTGCCAGCAGCTTTTCGCAGGGAAGAAACACCATATATTTT. Translating it yields CASSFSQGRNTIYF. V usage is TRBV11-2 and J usage is TRBJ1-3, with D perhaps TRBD1 (5 bases). The CDR3 length is 14 residues. V was cut by 3 bases and J by 5 bases, with 11 bases left in between. CDR1 and CDR2 (germline): SGHAT, FQNNGV.